Listed below are T cell receptor beta chains from one sample, sequenced in a study of blood T cells in healthy people across ages. TCRdb re-analysed the 5' RACE reads in MiXCR, keeping a single row per CDR3 protein. The profile covers around 1,500,000 distinct CDR3 sequences, with roughly 27% appearing a single time and about 7.7% taken by the ten largest. Sequencing used blood. The source of these receptors is a woman in her thirties in good health. CDR3s include the opening cysteine and the closing phenylalanine or tryptophan. A D gene is named only where the DNA matches it firmly. Size values are once, few and many counts, or a class for expanded clones, and some rows have none.

clone size	D gene	V gene	J gene	CDR3 length	CDR3 DNA	CDR3 protein
.	.	TRBV5-1	TRBJ2-1	15	TGCGCCAGCAGCTTGTGGGGAGCGAGCGGAGCCCACCGGTTCTTC	CASSLWGASGAHRFF
few	.	TRBV3-1	TRBJ1-1	15	TGTGCCAGCAGCCATCCACACGGACTGAACACTGAAGCTTTCTTT	CASSHPHGLNTEAFF
.	TRBD2	TRBV9	TRBJ2-4	15	TGTGCCAGCAGCGTTAGCGGGTACGACCAAAACATTCAGTACTTC	CASSVSGYDQNIQYF
many	.	TRBV7-2	TRBJ1-2	11	TGTGCCAGCAGACGACCAGGCGGCTACACCTTC	CASRRPGGYTF
few	.	TRBV6-5	TRBJ2-7	16	TGTGCCAGCAGTCTTACTTTCGGGGGGCGATTCTACGAGCAGTACTTC	CASSLTFGGRFYEQYF
.	.	TRBV6-5	TRBJ2-3	16	TGTGCCAGCAGTTATCTCCCTGGGGGGAGCGCCCTCACGCAGTATTTT	CASSYLPGGSALTQYF
.	.	TRBV5-6	TRBJ1-4	14	TGTGCCAGCAGCTTGGCCGGAAGCCTGGGAAAACTGTTTTTT	CASSLAGSLGKLFF
many	.	TRBV29-1	TRBJ2-5	14	TGCAGCGTTGAAGATCTTGATGTGGAAGAGACCCAGTACTTC	CSVEDLDVEETQYF
.	TRBD1	TRBV28	TRBJ2-7	13	TGTGCCAGCACCCTTCCGGGACAGCTTAAGCAGTACTTC	CASTLPGQLKQYF
few	.	TRBV9	TRBJ2-3	12	TGTGCCAGCAGCGTCATGGCAGATACGCAGTATTTT	CASSVMADTQYF
many	TRBD1	TRBV7-3	TRBJ2-7	13	TGTGCCAGCAGCTTGGGGACAGGTACGGAGCAGTACTTC	CASSLGTGTEQYF
.	TRBD2	TRBV20-1	TRBJ2-3	15	TGCAGTACGCTTACTAGCGGGAGTATCACAGATACGCAGTATTTT	CSTLTSGSITDTQYF